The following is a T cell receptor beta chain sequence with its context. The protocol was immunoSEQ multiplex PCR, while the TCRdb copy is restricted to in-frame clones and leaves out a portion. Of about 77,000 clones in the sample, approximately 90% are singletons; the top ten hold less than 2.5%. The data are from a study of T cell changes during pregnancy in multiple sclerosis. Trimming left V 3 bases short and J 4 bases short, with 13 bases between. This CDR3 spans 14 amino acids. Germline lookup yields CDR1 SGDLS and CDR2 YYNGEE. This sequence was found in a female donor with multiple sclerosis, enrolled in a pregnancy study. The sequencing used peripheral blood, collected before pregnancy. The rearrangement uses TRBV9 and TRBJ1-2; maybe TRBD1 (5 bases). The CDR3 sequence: CASSADWTSYGYTF. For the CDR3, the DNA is TGTGCCAGCAGCGCAGATTGGACAAGCTATGGCTACACCTTC.